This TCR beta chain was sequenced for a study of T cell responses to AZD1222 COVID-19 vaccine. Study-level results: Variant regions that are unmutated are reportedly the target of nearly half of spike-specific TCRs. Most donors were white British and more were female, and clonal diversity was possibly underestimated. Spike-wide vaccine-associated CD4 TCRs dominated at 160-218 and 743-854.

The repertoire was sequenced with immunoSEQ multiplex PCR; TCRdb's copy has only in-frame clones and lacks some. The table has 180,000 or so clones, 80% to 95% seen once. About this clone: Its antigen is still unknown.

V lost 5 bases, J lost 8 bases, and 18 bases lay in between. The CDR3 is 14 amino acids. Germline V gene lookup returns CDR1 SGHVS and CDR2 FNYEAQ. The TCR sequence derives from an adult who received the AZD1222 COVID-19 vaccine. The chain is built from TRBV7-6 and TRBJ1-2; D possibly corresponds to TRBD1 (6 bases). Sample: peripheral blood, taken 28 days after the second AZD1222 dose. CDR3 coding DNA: TGTGCCAGCAGCCCGGCTGGGGGGGCGTGGGGCTACACCTTC. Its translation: CASSPAGGAWGYTF.